This passage covers 21 T cell receptor beta chains from one sample sequenced in a study of shared clonotypes between healthy human individuals. The repertoire was sequenced with immunoSEQ multiplex PCR; TCRdb's copy has only in-frame clones and lacks some. The sample has 2 million or so clones, approximately 95% seen once. CD45RO negativity and positive selection for CCR7 defined naive CD8 cells, a population that excluded terminally differentiated effector memory CD45RA+ cells. Specimen: naive CD8+ T cells sorted from blood. The source of these receptors is a man between 18 and 29 years old in good health.

This chain joins TRBV11-1 and TRBJ1-1; maybe TRBD1 (5 bases). Trimming pared 1 base from V and 0 bases from J, leaving 12 bases between. This CDR3 is 16 amino acids long. CDR1 and CDR2 (germline): SGHAT, FQDESV (reference sequence). Here the CDR3 DNA reads TGTGCCAGCAGCTTAGAAGGTCTGGGGGTGAACACTGAAGCTTTCTTT. Protein: CASSLEGLGVNTEAFF.

The chain recombines TRBV7-2 with TRBJ1-2; D ambiguous. V gave up 0 bases and J gave up 3 bases, with 11 bases separating them. The CDR3 covers 15 residues. CDR1 is SGHTA, CDR2 FQGNSA, per germline. The CDR3 here is CASSLASGKDYGYTF. CDR3 in DNA: TGTGCCAGCAGCTTAGCGTCGGGTAAAGACTATGGCTACACCTTC.

The chain links TRBV6-5 to TRBJ2-5, with a tentative D call TRBD2 (6 bases). Deletions cut 6 bases from V and 2 bases from J, with 16 bases between. The length of the CDR3 is 15 residues. Per the germline V gene, CDR1 is MNHEY and CDR2 is SVGAGI. The CDR3 bases are TGTGCCAGCAGCAACCCAGTCGGGACTCAAGAGACCCAGTACTTC. Translating gives CASSNPVGTQETQYF.

This clone occurred a few times. This chain connects TRBV10-3 to TRBJ2-5; no definite D call. The CDR3 consists of 13 residues. V lost 0 bases to trimming and J lost 5 bases, with 7 bases between them. Per germline, CDR1 ENHRY and CDR2 SYGVKD. In DNA form, the CDR3 reads TGTGCCATCAGTGAGTCGGCCCCGGAGACCCAGTACTTC. Translating gives CAISESAPETQYF.

The rearrangement uses TRBV14 and TRBJ2-7; 7 positions agree with TRBD1. Trimming at V came to 3 bases and at J to 2 bases, leaving 4 bases not matched to a gene. CDR3 size: 14 residues. CDR1 and CDR2 (germline): SGHDN, FVKESK. This CDR3 reads CASSHLDRAYEQYF. In nucleotides, the CDR3 is TGTGCCAGCAGCCATCTTGACAGGGCCTACGAGCAGTACTTC.

The chain combines TRBV7-3 with TRBJ2-3; D is possibly TRBD2 (7 bases). The CDR3 has 15 amino acids. Trimming took 2 bases from V and 6 from J, leaving 15 bases between them. Germline values: CDR1 SGHTA, CDR2 FQGTGA. CDR3 coding DNA: TGTGCCAGCAGCTTAGGCGGGGGCCCTTCGGATACGCAGTATTTT. It codes for CASSLGGGPSDTQYF.

Notes on this clone: This sample includes further DNA sequences coding for the same CDR3. J is TRBJ2-2 and V is TRBV6-5; no definite D call. Germline V gene lookup returns CDR1 MNHEY and CDR2 SVGAGI. V shed 2 bases and J shed 6 bases, with 7 bases lying between them. CDR3 length: 13 amino acids. CDR3 DNA: TGTGCCAGCAGTTACGGTCCCGCCGGGGAGCTGTTTTTT. It is translated as CASSYGPAGELFF.

The gene calls are TRBV30 and TRBJ2-7, with TRBD1 as a possible D gene (5 bases). The germline CDR1 and CDR2 sequences are GTSNPN and SVGIG (reference sequence). The CDR3 is 14 residues long. Trimming took off 2 bases at V and 6 bases at J, with 17 bases between the two ends. CDR3: CAWSHPGFSTEQYF. CDR3 bases: TGTGCCTGGAGTCACCCAGGGTTTTCCACCGAGCAGTACTTC.

The chain carries TRBV5-6 and TRBJ1-5; a possible D gene is TRBD1 (6 bases). The CDR3 is 15 residues long. V shed 4 bases and J shed 4 bases, with 15 bases lying between them. The germline V gene encodes CDR1 SGHDT and CDR2 YYEEEE. The CDR3 DNA reads TGTGCCAGCAGCCCCAGGGGAGTCGGGAATCAGCCCCAGCATTTT. As protein: CASSPRGVGNQPQHF. Supplemented by reference TRBV5-6 and TRBJ1-5, the full variable domain reads DAGVTQSPTHLIKTRGQQVTLRCSPKSGHDTVSWYQQALGQGPQFIFQYYEEEERQRGNFPDRFSGHQFPNYSSELNVNALLLGDSALYLCASSPRGVGNQPQHFGDGTRLSIL.

The chain combines TRBV27 with TRBJ1-2; tentatively, D is TRBD1 (6 bases). The germline V and J ends were trimmed by 0 bases and 4 bases, with 15 bases remaining between them. This CDR3 spans 16 amino acids. CDR1 and CDR2 (germline): MNHEY, SMNVEV (reference sequence). Here the CDR3 DNA reads TGTGCCAGCAGTTTATCCGGGGAGGGGGGTGGCTATGGCTACACCTTC. Protein product: CASSLSGEGGGYGYTF.

This chain uses TRBV19 with TRBJ2-3, with D possibly matching TRBD2 (5 bases). The CDR3 covers 15 residues. Deletions cut 2 bases from V and 1 base from J, with 10 bases between. Germline CDR1 is LNHDA and CDR2 is SQIVND (reference sequence). The CDR3 sequence: CASSITPSRTDTQYF. CDR3 sequence (DNA): TGTGCCAGTAGTATAACGCCTAGCCGCACAGATACGCAGTATTTT. Looking up the rest from reference TRBV19 and TRBJ2-3 gives the full variable domain: DGGITQSPKYLFRKEGQNVTLSCEQNLNHDAMYWYRQDPGQGLRLIYYSQIVNDFQKGDIAEGYSVSREKKESFPLTVTSAQKNPTAFYLCASSITPSRTDTQYFGPGTRLTVL.

The chain has TRBV29-1 and TRBJ2-1; D might be TRBD2 (5 bases). Deletions cut 7 bases from V and 6 bases from J, with 19 bases between. Germline V gene data show CDR1 as SQVTM and CDR2 as ANQGSEA. The CDR3 has 14 amino acids. Here the CDR3 reads CSAWSGSYGNEQFF. The CDR3, as DNA: TGCAGCGCCTGGAGCGGAAGCTATGGCAATGAGCAGTTCTTC.

This chain joins TRBV28 and TRBJ2-7; either TRBD1 or TRBD2 may supply D (5 bases each). V was pared by 2 bases and J by 7 bases, with 18 bases between. This CDR3 region has 15 residues. Looked up from germline, CDR1 is MDHEN and CDR2 is SYDVKM. CDR3 DNA sequence: TGTGCCAGCAGTTTACTCAGGGAGAGGTTCTGGGAGCAGTACTTC. This sequence encodes CASSLLRERFWEQYF.

A remark on this clone: The same CDR3 also results from other DNA sequences found in this sample. The chain has TRBV11-2 and TRBJ2-7; TRBD1 matches at 7 bases. The CDR3 sequence is 14 residues long. V trimming: 0 bases; J trimming: 4 bases; junction bases outside the gene matches: 3. The V gene's germline CDR1 is SGHAT and CDR2 FQNNGV. The CDR3 nucleotides read TGTGCCAGCAGCTTAGAAGGGGGCGGATACGAGCAGTACTTC. It yields the protein CASSLEGGGYEQYF.

The chain employs TRBV19 and TRBJ2-4; no definite D call. V was trimmed by 1 base and J by 8 bases, leaving 15 bases between them. The CDR3 extends over 15 amino acids. Germline assignment: CDR1 LNHDA and CDR2 SQIVND (reference sequence). The CDR3, as DNA: TGTGCCAGTAGTATAGGTTCTCGGGCCGCGGACATTCAGTACTTC. It specifies CASSIGSRAADIQYF.

This chain joins TRBV7-8 and TRBJ1-1; the D is unclear. CDR3 length equals 16 residues. Trimming removed 0 bases from V and 4 bases from J, with 15 bases in between. Germline lookup yields CDR1 SGHVS and CDR2 FQNEAQ. The CDR3 spells CASSLAGMVFSTEAFF. The CDR3 DNA sequence: TGTGCCAGCAGCTTAGCCGGCATGGTTTTTAGCACTGAAGCTTTCTTT.

This sequence joins TRBV4-1 and TRBJ1-3; 10 bases map to TRBD1. The CDR3 is 16 residues long. V trimming: 5 bases; J trimming: 2 bases; junction bases outside the gene matches: 6. Germline CDR1 reads MGHRA; CDR2 reads YSYEKL. The CDR3 DNA reads as TGCGCCAGCAGCAGTGTCGGGACAGGGGCTGGAAACACCATATATTTT. This encodes CASSSVGTGAGNTIYF.

This chain joins TRBV11-2 and TRBJ1-2, with D unclear. Trimming removed 5 bases from V and 1 base from J, with 8 bases in between. The CDR3 length is 13 residues. CDR1 is SGHAT and CDR2 is FQNNGV in the germline V gene. CDR3 region: CASSPTINYGYTF. In DNA, the CDR3 is TGTGCCAGCAGCCCGACCATTAACTATGGCTACACCTTC. Combining the CDR3 with reference TRBV11-2 and TRBJ1-2 gives the whole variable domain EAGVAQSPRYKIIEKRQSVAFWCNPISGHATLYWYQQILGQGPKLLIQFQNNGVVDDSQLPKDRFSAERLKGVDSTLKIQPAKLEDSAVYLCASSPTINYGYTFGSGTRLTVV.

This chain links TRBV4-1 with TRBJ2-2, with 8 bases aligning to TRBD1. Germline lookup yields CDR1 MGHRA and CDR2 YSYEKL. The CDR3 extends over 14 amino acids. V shed 5 bases, J shed 7 bases, and the junction held 6 bases outside the gene matches. CDR3 residues: CASSGRTGFGELFF. The DNA of the CDR3 is TGCGCCAGCAGCGGGCGGACAGGGTTCGGGGAGCTGTTTTTT.

The DNA of the CDR3 is TGTGCCAGCAGTGAATACTCAGATACGCAGTATTTT. Translating it yields CASSEYSDTQYF. The chain is built from TRBV25-1 and TRBJ2-3; D is uncertain. This CDR3 has 12 residues. CDR1 and CDR2 from the germline V gene are MGHDK and SYGVNS. V lost 0 bases, J lost 4 bases, and 2 bases lay in between.

There are a few counts of this clone. This chain connects TRBV5-6 to TRBJ1-4, with TRBD1 identical over 8 bases. This CDR3 is 15 amino acids long. Germline lookup yields CDR1 SGHDT and CDR2 YYEEEE. Trimming at V came to 2 bases and at J to 8 bases, leaving 8 bases not matched to a gene. CDR3 loop: CASSLTGQGKEKLFF. In DNA, the CDR3 is TGTGCCAGCAGCTTAACCGGACAGGGAAAGGAAAAACTGTTTTTT. Looking up the rest from reference TRBV5-6 and TRBJ1-4 gives the full variable domain: DAGVTQSPTHLIKTRGQQVTLRCSPKSGHDTVSWYQQALGQGPQFIFQYYEEEERQRGNFPDRFSGHQFPNYSSELNVNALLLGDSALYLCASSLTGQGKEKLFFGSGTQLSVL.